The 26 T cell receptor beta chains reported below all come from one sample, sequenced in a study of early T cells in non-severe SARS-CoV-2 infection. TCRdb reprocessed the 5' RACE reads via MiXCR and lists one record per CDR3 protein. The table has more than 95,000 distinct CDR3 sequences, approximately 15% seen once. Material for sequencing was whole blood. These receptors came from an adult who was a healthcare worker with PCR-confirmed SARS-CoV-2 infection or an uninfected control (not recorded which).

This clonotype was detected once. This chain links TRBV30 with TRBJ1-1; tentatively, D is TRBD1 (5 bases). Trimming left V 4 bases short and J 1 base short, with 13 bases between. CDR3 size: 14 residues. Germline CDR1 GTSNPN, CDR2 SVGIG (reference sequence). For the CDR3, the DNA is TGTGCCTGGACCGCCGGGACCCAGAACACTGAAGCTTTCTTT. Its translation: CAWTAGTQNTEAFF.

Ten or more counts support this clonotype. V and J are TRBV4-2 and TRBJ2-7, with 11 bases aligning to TRBD1. This CDR3 comprises 15 residues. Germline values: CDR1 LGHNA, CDR2 YNFKEQ. The J segment lost 3 bases and the V segment lost 0 bases, leaving 1 base of the junction unmatched. The CDR3, as DNA: TGTGCCAGCAGCCAAGACGGGACAGGGGGCTACGAGCAGTACTTC. Translated: CASSQDGTGGYEQYF.

The sample holds a few counts of this clonotype. The rearrangement links TRBV5-1 to TRBJ2-3; TRBD1 aligns across 8 bases. CDR1 SGHRS and CDR2 YFSETQ come from the germline V gene. The CDR3 is 14 residues long. The V and J ends lost 0 bases and 5 bases, in that order; junction bases with no gene match: 2. The CDR3 DNA is TGCGCCAGCAGCTTGGCACAGGGGGAAGATACGCAGTATTTT. Translation gives CASSLAQGEDTQYF. The complete variable domain, with remaining parts taken from reference TRBV5-1 and TRBJ2-3, reads KAGVTQTPRYLIKTRGQQVTLSCSPISGHRSVSWYQQTPGQGLQFLFEYFSETQRNKGNFPGRFSGRQFSNSRSEMNVSTLELGDSALYLCASSLAQGEDTQYFGPGTRLTVL.

The V call is TRBV13, the J call TRBJ1-6; D is undetermined. Per the germline V gene, CDR1 is PRHDT and CDR2 is FYEKMQ (reference sequence). The ends were cut back, 5 bases at V and 7 bases at J, with 6 bases in the middle. The CDR3 is 12 residues long. Here the CDR3 reads CASSHRNSPLHF. In DNA, the CDR3 is TGTGCCAGCAGCCACAGAAATTCACCCCTCCACTTT.

This clonotype was counted a few times. V is TRBV4-1 and J is TRBJ2-1; D may be TRBD2 (6 bases). The CDR3 covers 16 residues. The germline CDR1 and CDR2 sequences are MGHRA and YSYEKL. V lost 0 bases and J lost 7, with 16 bases in between. This chain's CDR3 is CASSQDLTGGLNEQFF. Written as DNA, the CDR3 is TGCGCCAGCAGCCAAGATCTAACCGGGGGTTTAAATGAGCAGTTCTTC.

This clonotype showed up just a few times. CDR3 loop: CASSLGWETQYF. The DNA for the CDR3 is TGTGCCAGCAGTTTAGGTTGGGAGACCCAGTACTTC. The chain employs TRBV28 and TRBJ2-5; D gene unclear. CDR3 length: 12 residues. Germline CDR1 MDHEN, CDR2 SYDVKM. V lost 2 bases and J lost 5, with 6 bases in between.

This clonotype appeared a few times. The rearrangement uses TRBV6-4 and TRBJ1-6, with 8 bases matching TRBD1. CDR1 is MRHNA, CDR2 SNTAGT, per germline. The V gene end was trimmed by 10 bases and the J gene end by 8 bases; junction bases not matched to a gene: 7. The CDR3 is 13 amino acids. CDR3 nucleotides: TGTGCCACCCGACAGGGACAGGATTCACCCCTCCACTTT. Protein: CATRQGQDSPLHF.

The sample holds a few counts of this clonotype. The rearrangement joins TRBV5-1 to TRBJ2-5; D unresolved. The V gene's germline CDR1 is SGHRS and CDR2 YFSETQ. The V gene lost 0 bases and the J gene lost 1 base, with 10 bases spanning the gap. The CDR3 has 15 residues. DNA of the CDR3: TGCGCCAGCAGCTTGGCCTTGGGTCTCCAAGAGACCCAGTACTTC. It yields the protein CASSLALGLQETQYF.

The sample holds a few counts of this clonotype. The chain carries TRBV25-1 and TRBJ1-5, with a tentative D call TRBD1 (5 bases). The germline V gene has CDR1 MGHDK and CDR2 SYGVNS. The CDR3 runs 17 residues. V lost 4 bases and J lost 5, with 21 bases in between. CDR3 protein: CASSGNTDSSWDQPQHF. In nucleotides, the CDR3 is TGTGCCAGCAGTGGCAATACTGACAGCTCTTGGGATCAGCCCCAGCATTTT. Full variable domain (remainder filled in from reference TRBV25-1 and TRBJ1-5): EADIYQTPRYLVIGTGKKITLECSQTMGHDKMYWYQQDPGMELHLIHYSYGVNSTEKGDLSSESTVSRIRTEHFPLTLESARPSHTSQYLCASSGNTDSSWDQPQHFGDGTRLSIL.

The table lists this clonotype with a few counts. The chain carries TRBV20-1 and TRBJ2-1; TRBD1 matches at 12 bases. The germline gives CDR1 DFQATT, CDR2 SNEGSKA (reference sequence). Trimming cost V 6 bases and J 8 bases; bases outside gene matches: 5. The CDR3 contains 13 residues. CDR3 DNA sequence: TGCAGTGCCCCGGGACAGGGGGCCGATGAGCAGTTCTTC. Its protein product is CSAPGQGADEQFF.

This clonotype was picked up many times. The genes are TRBV12-3 or TRBV12-4 and TRBJ1-1; 11 bases map to TRBD1. After removal of 6 bases from V and 6 bases from J, the junction contained 6 bases not matched to a gene. The CDR3 runs to 14 residues. The CDR3 loop is CASRGQGAGAEAFF. Written as DNA, the CDR3 is TGTGCCAGCAGAGGACAGGGGGCAGGCGCTGAAGCTTTCTTT.

The V gene is TRBV5-1, the J gene TRBJ1-6; 10 nucleotides match TRBD1. The V gene end was trimmed by 4 bases and the J gene end by 14 bases; junction bases not matched to a gene: 12. The germline V gene encodes CDR1 SGHRS and CDR2 YFSETQ. The CDR3 has 15 amino acids. The CDR3 nucleotides are TGCGCCAGCAGCCCCTCCGGGACAGGGGAAGCCACCCTCCACTTT. Amino acid sequence: CASSPSGTGEATLHF.

This chain joins TRBV4-1 and TRBJ1-1; weak D call: TRBD1 (6 bases). Germline CDR1 reads MGHRA; CDR2 reads YSYEKL. Trimming removed 0 bases from V and 6 bases from J, with 14 bases in between. The CDR3 is made up of 15 amino acids. CDR3 nucleotides: TGCGCCAGCAGCCAAGAGGCGAGGGGGACCGCTGAAGCTTTCTTT. Its translation is CASSQEARGTAEAFF.

This clonotype showed up just a few times. V and J are TRBV7-9 and TRBJ2-3; TRBD1 matches at 12 bases. Germline trimming cut 5 bases from V and 5 bases from J; bases unmatched to any gene: 8. The V gene's germline CDR1 is SEHNR and CDR2 FQNEAQ (reference sequence). There are 16 residues in the CDR3. The chain's CDR3 is CASSIGTGGILDTQYF. In DNA form, the CDR3 reads TGTGCCAGCAGCATCGGGACAGGGGGCATATTAGATACGCAGTATTTT.

The V call is TRBV7-9, the J call TRBJ1-2; D may be TRBD1 (5 bases). Trimming shortened V by 7 bases and J by 6 bases, and 9 bases separated the two germline ends. The CDR3 spans 11 residues. CDR1 and CDR2 from the germline V gene are SEHNR and FQNEAQ (reference sequence). The CDR3 region has the DNA TGTGCCAGCACGCTACAGGATGGCTACACCTTC. Its translation is CASTLQDGYTF.

This clonotype has a handful of counts. This chain connects TRBV3-1 to TRBJ2-1; TRBD2 might be the D (5 bases). With 2 bases removed from V and 5 bases from J, the gap between germline ends came to 13 bases. The CDR3 spans 15 residues. Germline V lookup: CDR1 LGHDT, CDR2 YNNKEL (reference sequence). Written as DNA, the CDR3 is TGTGCCAGCAGCCAAAGATCCGGGGAGAACAATGAGCAGTTCTTC. Translating it yields CASSQRSGENNEQFF.

This clonotype was observed a few times. The rearrangement uses TRBV12-5 and TRBJ2-7; a weak D match, TRBD2 (5 bases). This CDR3 is 14 amino acids long. CDR1 is LGHNT and CDR2 is FRNRAP in the germline V gene. The V and J ends lost 7 bases and 8 bases respectively, with 21 bases between them. The CDR3 DNA follows: TGTGCTAGTGAGTTAGGTTCGACGGAGGATAAGCAGTACTTC. This encodes CASELGSTEDKQYF.

This clonotype was counted at least ten times. This CDR3 reads CSVSSAGELFF. CDR3 DNA: TGCAGCGTTTCCTCAGCCGGGGAGCTGTTTTTT. The rearrangement links TRBV29-1 to TRBJ2-2; D unclear. The CDR3 is 11 residues long. V was shortened by 5 bases and J by 6 bases, with 7 bases between the two germline ends. Germline CDR1 and CDR2: SQVTM and ANQGSEA.

This clonotype has a handful of counts. CDR3 in DNA: TGTGCCAGCAGCGGGACAGGGGGCCGCTACGAGCAGTACTTC. The encoded protein is CASSGTGGRYEQYF. This sequence joins TRBV7-9 and TRBJ2-7, with 12 bases that match TRBD1. CDR3 size: 14 residues. Germline assignment: CDR1 SEHNR and CDR2 FQNEAQ (reference sequence). V gave up 5 bases and J gave up 3 bases; unmatched junction bases: 2.

The genes are TRBV21-1 and TRBJ2-7; the listed D gene, TRBD1, was not tested against the DNA. TRBV21-1 is a listed pseudogene. The CDR3 has 16 amino acids. CDR3: CARAQTNRGPPYEQYF. The CDR3 coding sequence is TGTGCCAGGGCCCAGACTAACAGGGGGCCGCCCTACGAGCAGTACTTC.

This clonotype showed up just a few times. The V gene is TRBV10-3, the J gene TRBJ2-7; D gene ambiguous. Germline assignment: CDR1 ENHRY and CDR2 SYGVKD. This CDR3 spans 13 amino acids. V gave up 0 bases and J gave up 7 bases, with 10 bases separating them. DNA for the CDR3: TGTGCCATCAGTGAGTCGTTAGATAGGGAGCAGTACTTC. As protein: CAISESLDREQYF.

The chain has TRBV6-1 and TRBJ1-5; possibly TRBD1 for D (5 bases). Between the trimmed V and J ends, which lost 7 bases and 6 bases, there was a span of 13 bases. The CDR3 extends over 13 amino acids. CDR1 MNHNS and CDR2 SASEGT come from the germline V gene. CDR3 amino acids: CASTLKRGQPQHF. In DNA, the CDR3 is TGTGCCAGCACCCTCAAGAGGGGTCAGCCCCAGCATTTT.

A few counts support this clonotype. CDR3 coding DNA: TGCGCCAGCAGCTTGGCGGAGGTGGGCTTCACAGATACGCAGTATTTT. It codes for CASSLAEVGFTDTQYF. This chain uses TRBV5-1 with TRBJ2-3, with D possibly being TRBD2 (5 bases). Germline CDR1 SGHRS, CDR2 YFSETQ. CDR3 length: 16 amino acids. Between the trimmed V and J ends, which lost 0 bases and 2 bases, there was a span of 13 bases.

In this sample, this clonotype turned up many times. The J gene is TRBJ1-2, the V gene TRBV29-1; D is unclear. The length of the CDR3 is 12 residues. V was shortened by 0 bases and J by 8 bases, with 10 bases between the two germline ends. The germline V gene encodes CDR1 SQVTM and CDR2 ANQGSEA. CDR3 nucleotide sequence: TGCAGCGTTGAAGATGGGTCTCGGGGCTACACCTTC. It yields the protein CSVEDGSRGYTF.

This chain links TRBV25-1 with TRBJ1-6; D is uncertain. The CDR3 length is 14 residues. CDR1 and CDR2 (germline): MGHDK, SYGVNS. V lost 2 bases and J 4 bases, leaving 6 bases between the germline ends. In nucleotides, the CDR3 is TGTGCCAGCAGTGAACCGGGGTATAATTCACCCCTCCACTTT. Translation: CASSEPGYNSPLHF.

This clonotype was found many times. This chain links TRBV20-1 with TRBJ1-6, with 7 nucleotides matching TRBD1. This CDR3 contains 13 residues. Germline lookup yields CDR1 DFQATT and CDR2 SNEGSKA (reference sequence). The trim removed 3 bases at V and 10 bases at J, leaving 6 bases unmatched. DNA of the CDR3: TGCAGTGCTAGCGACAGGGAGGGATCACCCCTCCACTTT. Residues: CSASDREGSPLHF.